Listed here are 29 T cell receptor beta chains from one sample, sequenced in a study of OX40 agonist ivuxolimab in advanced cancers. Sequenced by immunoSEQ multiplex PCR; TCRdb stores in-frame clones only, minus some. This table has about 100,000 clones, over 75% appearing once. The input for sequencing was CD4+ or CD8+ T cells sorted from blood, taken in a trial of the OX40 agonist ivuxolimab. The receptors stem from an adult with an advanced solid tumor such as melanoma, head and neck, liver or kidney cancer.

This chain connects TRBV25-1 to TRBJ1-2, with TRBD1 as a possible D gene (5 bases). The V gene's germline CDR1 is MGHDK and CDR2 SYGVNS. This CDR3 comprises 14 residues. V lost 5 bases and J lost 5, with 15 bases in between. The CDR3 DNA is TGTGCCAGCAGTCGCGGGGACGGGGCTTATGGCTACACCTTC. As protein: CASSRGDGAYGYTF.

The V gene is TRBV19, the J gene TRBJ2-1; TRBD1 might be the D (6 bases). The germline V and J ends were trimmed by 3 bases and 1 base, with 16 bases remaining between them. This CDR3 has 17 residues. From germline, CDR1 is LNHDA and CDR2 SQIVND (reference sequence). CDR3: CASSIRQVISSYNEQFF. The CDR3 nucleotides are TGTGCCAGTAGTATTCGACAGGTCATCAGTTCCTACAATGAGCAGTTCTTC.

The CDR3 DNA reads as TGTGCCAGCAGCTTAACAGGGGGGTGGAAAGAGGGCTACACCTTC. It encodes CASSLTGGWKEGYTF. The chain couples TRBV7-3 to TRBJ1-2; perhaps TRBD1 as D (6 bases). Germline V gives CDR1 SGHTA, CDR2 FQGTGA. The CDR3 is 15 amino acids. The V end lost 0 bases, the J end lost 8 bases, and 16 bases lay between the germline ends. The full variable domain, in which reference TRBV7-3 and TRBJ1-2 provide the parts outside the CDR3, is GAGVSQTPSNKVTEKGKYVELRCDPISGHTALYWYRQSLGQGPEFLIYFQGTGAADDSGLPNDRFFAVRPEGSVSTLKIQRTERGDSAVYLCASSLTGGWKEGYTFGSGTRLTVV.

The chain joins TRBV5-1 to TRBJ2-7; TRBD1 agrees at 9 bases. This CDR3 is built from 15 residues. V shed 0 bases, J shed 3 bases, and the junction held 4 bases outside the gene matches. Germline V lookup: CDR1 SGHRS, CDR2 YFSETQ. The CDR3 spells CASSLVLGQGYEQYF. CDR3 DNA: TGCGCCAGCAGCTTGGTTCTGGGACAGGGCTACGAGCAGTACTTC.

This chain uses TRBV10-1 with TRBJ2-7; weak D call: TRBD1 (5 bases). Deletions cut 4 bases from V and 3 bases from J, with 13 bases between. The CDR3 has 14 amino acids. Germline-derived CDR1 and CDR2 are WNHNN and SYGVQD (reference sequence). The DNA of the CDR3 is TGCGCCAGCAGTGGTCAGGGAATGGGCTACGAGCAGTACTTC. This encodes CASSGQGMGYEQYF.

As concerns this clone: The sample holds other DNA sequences that translate to the same CDR3. This chain joins TRBV5-1 and TRBJ1-1; D call uncertain. V was shortened by 0 bases and J by 2 bases, with 5 bases between the two germline ends. There are 13 residues in the CDR3. Germline CDR1 reads SGHRS; CDR2 reads YFSETQ. The CDR3 loop is CASSLEVNTEAFF. DNA of the CDR3: TGCGCCAGCAGCTTGGAGGTCAACACTGAAGCTTTCTTT.

This chain connects TRBV18 to TRBJ1-1; D is perhaps TRBD1 (6 bases). Deletions cut 3 bases from V and 11 bases from J, with 22 bases between. This CDR3 spans 15 amino acids. The germline V gene encodes CDR1 KGHSH and CDR2 LQKENI. The CDR3 is CASSPYRDLEGEAFF. The DNA for the CDR3 is TGTGCCAGCTCACCGTACCGGGACTTAGAGGGGGAGGCTTTCTTT.

There are a few counts of this clone. This chain uses TRBV7-9 with TRBJ1-3; D unclear. CDR1 is SEHNR, CDR2 FQNEAQ, per germline (reference sequence). Trimming stripped 1 base from V and 0 bases from J, with 10 bases between. This CDR3 has 16 residues. CDR3 DNA: TGTGCCAGCAGCTTAGATTTCGGTAGCTCTGGAAACACCATATATTTT. Protein: CASSLDFGSSGNTIYF.

This clone was recorded only once. V is TRBV9 and J is TRBJ1-1; unclear D gene. CDR1 is SGDLS and CDR2 is YYNGEE in the germline V gene. The CDR3 is made up of 18 amino acids. V was cut by 3 bases and J by 0 bases, with 21 bases left in between. CDR3 region: CASSGAGNLESMNTEAFF. In DNA form, the CDR3 reads TGTGCCAGCAGCGGAGCGGGGAATTTGGAATCGATGAACACTGAAGCTTTCTTT.

This clone has just one count. The V call is TRBV29-1, the J call TRBJ2-1, with TRBD1 as a possible D gene (6 bases). This CDR3 is built from 13 residues. From germline, CDR1 is SQVTM and CDR2 ANQGSEA. The CDR3 region is CSASRDTNNEQFF. The CDR3 nucleotides are TGCTCCGCCTCCCGGGACACGAACAATGAGCAGTTCTTC.

The V call is TRBV5-1, the J call TRBJ1-6; D unclear. The CDR3 has 18 residues. Germline-derived CDR1 and CDR2 are SGHRS and YFSETQ. V was trimmed by 4 bases and J by 0 bases, leaving 17 bases between them. The chain's CDR3 is CASSPGSGRSSYNSPLHF. The CDR3 DNA reads TGCGCCAGCAGCCCGGGTTCCGGCAGGAGCTCCTATAATTCACCCCTCCACTTT.

V usage is TRBV5-1 and J usage is TRBJ1-5, with 7 bases identical to TRBD1. The CDR3 is 15 amino acids. Germline trimming cut 0 bases from V and 5 bases from J; bases unmatched to any gene: 5. Germline V lookup: CDR1 SGHRS, CDR2 YFSETQ. CDR3 nucleotides: TGCGCCAGCAGCTTGGACGGGGACAGAGATCAGCCCCAGCATTTT. This encodes CASSLDGDRDQPQHF.

The DNA for the CDR3 is TGTGCCAGCAATCAGGGAAGCTTGGCCTACGAGCAGTACTTC. Translating gives CASNQGSLAYEQYF. The chain employs TRBV6-1 and TRBJ2-7; a possible D gene is TRBD1 (5 bases). V lost 7 bases to trimming and J lost 2 bases, with 15 bases between them. This CDR3 comprises 14 residues. The germline CDR1 and CDR2 sequences are MNHNS and SASEGT.

This clone was found a few times. The V and J genes are TRBV2 and TRBJ1-1; D is ambiguous. This CDR3 is built from 13 residues. Trimming took 5 bases from V and 1 from J, leaving 8 bases between them. Germline CDR1 SNHLY, CDR2 FYNNEI. The DNA of the CDR3 is TGTGCCAGCAGTACACTTCGGAACACTGAAGCTTTCTTT. Translating gives CASSTLRNTEAFF.

The chain couples TRBV14 to TRBJ2-3; TRBD1 is a possible D gene (6 bases). Per the germline V gene, CDR1 is SGHDN and CDR2 is FVKESK. This CDR3 is 14 amino acids long. The V end lost 0 bases, the J end lost 4 bases, and 8 bases lay between the germline ends. CDR3 DNA: TGTGCCAGCAGCCAAGATACAGGGCCAGATACGCAGTATTTT. This sequence encodes CASSQDTGPDTQYF.

The CDR3 spells CASSPVLGVHTDTQYF. CDR3 bases: TGTGCCAGCTCACCAGTTCTAGGGGTGCACACAGATACGCAGTATTTT. J is TRBJ2-3 and V is TRBV18; TRBD1 is a possible D gene (5 bases). The CDR3 sequence is 16 residues long. Between the trimmed V and J ends, which lost 2 bases and 2 bases, there was a span of 14 bases. Germline V gene sequence: CDR1 KGHSH, CDR2 LQKENI.

This rearrangement joins TRBV14 to TRBJ2-7; TRBD1 matches 9 bases. Germline V gives CDR1 SGHDN, CDR2 FVKESK. Trimming at V came to 4 bases and at J to 3 bases, leaving 10 bases not matched to a gene. The CDR3 spans 16 residues. CDR3 protein: CASSPLSGQGNYEQYF. CDR3 nucleotides: TGTGCCAGCAGCCCCCTTTCGGGACAGGGAAACTACGAGCAGTACTTC.

This clone came up once. The rearrangement joins TRBV6-5 to TRBJ2-5; 9 bases line up with TRBD1. The DNA end is a closer match to TRBJ2-7, so the J assignment may be wrong. Germline V gene sequence: CDR1 MNHEY, CDR2 SVGAGI. The CDR3 contains 16 residues. CDR3 nucleotide sequence: TGTGCCAGCAGTTACTCCGGGACAGGGCACTCCTACGAGCAGTACTTC. Translating it yields CASSYSGTGHSYEQYF.

J is TRBJ2-5 and V is TRBV9; the D call may be TRBD1 or TRBD2 (5 bases each). Germline V gene lookup returns CDR1 SGDLS and CDR2 YYNGEE. V was shortened by 0 bases and J by 5 bases, with 8 bases between the two germline ends. The CDR3 contains 13 residues. The CDR3 DNA sequence: TGTGCCAGCAGCGTAGGGGGGAAGGAGACCCAGTACTTC. Protein product: CASSVGGKETQYF.

The gene calls are TRBV5-1 and TRBJ2-3; D is ambiguous. The CDR3 runs 14 residues. Germline V gene data show CDR1 as SGHRS and CDR2 as YFSETQ. Trimming pared 0 bases from V and 5 bases from J, leaving 10 bases between. CDR3 coding DNA: TGCGCCAGCAGCTTGGAGGCGGTTGGAGATACGCAGTATTTT. The encoded protein is CASSLEAVGDTQYF.

The V and J genes are TRBV6-1 and TRBJ2-2; a weak D match, TRBD1 (6 bases). The ends were cut back, 8 bases at V and 4 bases at J, with 11 bases in the middle. CDR3 length: 13 amino acids. Germline CDR1 and CDR2: MNHNS and SASEGT. The CDR3 loop reads CASPGQPTGELFF. In DNA form, the CDR3 reads TGTGCCAGCCCCGGACAGCCCACCGGGGAGCTGTTTTTT.

Points on this clone: The sample carries other DNA sequences with the same CDR3. The chain links TRBV28 to TRBJ1-1; the D is unclear. Germline CDR1 reads MDHEN; CDR2 reads SYDVKM. V was pared by 8 bases and J by 5 bases, with 6 bases between. The CDR3 contains 10 residues. The CDR3 DNA is TGTGCCAGCCGAAGGACTGAAGCTTTCTTT. This translates into CASRRTEAFF.

The chain has TRBV25-1 and TRBJ2-5, with TRBD1 matching 9 bases. The CDR3 consists of 14 residues. The V and J ends lost 7 bases and 6 bases, in that order; junction bases with no gene match: 9. Germline V gene lookup returns CDR1 MGHDK and CDR2 SYGVNS. For the CDR3, the DNA is TGTGCCAGCACCGGGACAGGGATTGGAAAGACCCAGTACTTC. It translates to CASTGTGIGKTQYF.

The rearrangement uses TRBV7-9 and TRBJ2-3; unclear D gene. The germline V gene encodes CDR1 SEHNR and CDR2 FQNEAQ (reference sequence). The CDR3 is made up of 14 amino acids. V was cut by 2 bases and J by 0 bases, with 6 bases left in between. CDR3: CASSLRPSTDTQYF. In DNA, the CDR3 is TGTGCCAGCAGCTTACGGCCGAGCACAGATACGCAGTATTTT.

The rearrangement uses TRBV30 and TRBJ2-1, with 8 bases that match TRBD2. Trimming removed 2 bases from V and 4 bases from J; junction bases left unmatched: 4. Germline V gene sequence: CDR1 GTSNPN, CDR2 SVGIG (reference sequence). The CDR3 consists of 14 residues. The CDR3 sequence is CAWSSGGGYNEQFF. Written as DNA, the CDR3 is TGTGCCTGGAGTTCCGGGGGGGGTTACAATGAGCAGTTCTTC.

The chain combines TRBV5-1 with TRBJ2-3, with D uncertain. CDR1 and CDR2 (germline): SGHRS, YFSETQ. Trimming removed 1 base at V and 5 bases at J, with 14 bases between. The length of the CDR3 is 15 residues. The CDR3 nucleotides are TGCGCCAGCAGCTTGCCCGGTCGTAAAAAAGATACGCAGTATTTT. Its translation: CASSLPGRKKDTQYF.

The V and J genes are TRBV5-4 and TRBJ1-6; D unresolved. V was pared by 5 bases and J by 7 bases, with 16 bases between. Germline V gives CDR1 SGHNT, CDR2 YYREEE (reference sequence). CDR3 length: 15 amino acids. CDR3 sequence reads: CASSIGMVPNSPLHF. As DNA, the CDR3 is TGTGCCAGCAGTATTGGTATGGTTCCCAATTCACCCCTCCACTTT.

The chain recombines TRBV5-6 with TRBJ2-1; D might be TRBD2 (7 bases). CDR1 and CDR2 from the germline V gene are SGHDT and YYEEEE. The CDR3 has 13 residues. Trimming cost V 3 bases and J 6 bases, with 10 bases left between them. Here the CDR3 reads CASSWGGPNEQFF. CDR3 sequence (DNA): TGTGCCAGCAGCTGGGGGGGCCCCAATGAGCAGTTCTTC.

This clone was recorded only once. This chain uses TRBV19 with TRBJ1-5; D possibly corresponds to TRBD1 (5 bases). The CDR3 is made up of 15 amino acids. Germline assignment: CDR1 LNHDA and CDR2 SQIVND (reference sequence). V was trimmed by 7 bases and J by 7 bases, leaving 20 bases between them. The CDR3 coding sequence is TGTGCCAGTACGATAGGGACCGGGGTTTACCAGCCCCAGCATTTT. It translates to CASTIGTGVYQPQHF. Based on the CDR3 plus reference TRBV19 and TRBJ1-5, the full variable domain is DGGITQSPKYLFRKEGQNVTLSCEQNLNHDAMYWYRQDPGQGLRLIYYSQIVNDFQKGDIAEGYSVSREKKESFPLTVTSAQKNPTAFYLCASTIGTGVYQPQHFGDGTRLSIL.